This record looks at one T cell receptor (beta chain) sequence and its context. Method: immunoSEQ multiplex PCR; TCRdb's copy keeps in-frame clones and lacks some. There are just under 50,000 clones in the sample; roughly 80% occur only once, and 3% to 4% lies in the top ten. Noted time point: pretreatment peripheral blood. The CDR3 length is 14 residues. The V gene lost 1 base and the J gene lost 2 bases, with 8 bases spanning the gap. The V gene's germline CDR1 is MGHRA and CDR2 YSYEKL. These data belong to a study of PD-L1 blockade in urothelial cancer. Turning to the study itself: About 85% of the 29 patients were males with bladder-origin urothelial cancer. Analysis of blood occurred 3 weeks (second dose) and 6 weeks after treatment start.

Here the sequenced sample was PBMCs, taken around atezolizumab (anti-PD-L1) treatment. The V and J genes are TRBV4-1 and TRBJ2-5; weak D call: TRBD1 (5 bases). The origin of this receptor is a man aged 70-80 years with urothelial cancer. DNA of the CDR3: TGCGCCAGCAGCCAAGTCGACAGACAAGAGACCCAGTACTTC. Protein: CASSQVDRQETQYF.